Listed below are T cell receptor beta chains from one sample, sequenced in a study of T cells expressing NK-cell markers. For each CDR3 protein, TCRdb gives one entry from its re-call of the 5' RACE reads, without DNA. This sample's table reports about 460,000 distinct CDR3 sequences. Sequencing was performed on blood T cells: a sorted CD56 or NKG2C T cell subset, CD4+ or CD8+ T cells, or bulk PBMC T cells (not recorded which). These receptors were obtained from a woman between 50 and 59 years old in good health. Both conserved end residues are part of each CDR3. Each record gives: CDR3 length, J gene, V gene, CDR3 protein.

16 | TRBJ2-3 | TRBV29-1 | CSVVWVSPGVVDTQYF
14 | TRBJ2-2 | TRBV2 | CASLAGRLAGELFF
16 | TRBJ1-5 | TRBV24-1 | CATSDTQGVGNQPQHF
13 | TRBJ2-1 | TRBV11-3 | CASSLVVLEQQFF
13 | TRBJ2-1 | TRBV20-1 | CSASLAGVNEQFF
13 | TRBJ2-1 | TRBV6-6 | CAVQIGPLNEQFF
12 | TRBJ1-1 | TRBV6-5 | CASSRVSTEAFF
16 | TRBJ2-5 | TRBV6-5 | CASRGLAGWGQETQYF
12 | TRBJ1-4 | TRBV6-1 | CASKGTYEKLFF
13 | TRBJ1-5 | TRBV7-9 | CASSPDRMQPQHF
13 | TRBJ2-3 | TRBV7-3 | CASGQGFGDTQYF
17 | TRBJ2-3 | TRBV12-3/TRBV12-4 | CASSTGQGAPSTDTQYF
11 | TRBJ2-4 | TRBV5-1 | CASSLGGIQYF
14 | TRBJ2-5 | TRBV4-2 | CASSQDGVGETQYF
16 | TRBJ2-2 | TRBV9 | CASSLTSGSSSGELFF
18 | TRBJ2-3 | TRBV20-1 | CSAYGPRNRGPYTDTQYF
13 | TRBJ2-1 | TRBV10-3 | CAIWSGSYNEQFF
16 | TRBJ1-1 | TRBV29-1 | CSVKPMGTGINTEAFF
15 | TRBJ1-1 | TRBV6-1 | CASGVRAGMNTEAFF
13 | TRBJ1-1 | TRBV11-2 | CASSFFSNTEAFF
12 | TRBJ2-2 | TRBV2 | CASTQGTGELFF
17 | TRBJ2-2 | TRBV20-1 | CSARDVAGSPVAGELFF
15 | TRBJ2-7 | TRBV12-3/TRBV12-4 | CASSLTGGHSYEQYF
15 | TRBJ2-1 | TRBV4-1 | CARPRGREGLSEQFF
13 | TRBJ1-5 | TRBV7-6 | CASSTGANQPQHF
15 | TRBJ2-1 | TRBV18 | CASSPTGKSYNEQFF
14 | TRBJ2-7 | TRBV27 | CASRPGQVSYEQYF
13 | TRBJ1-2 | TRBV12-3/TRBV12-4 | CASSPRVNYGYTF
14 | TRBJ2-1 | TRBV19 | CASSTRAGHNEQFF
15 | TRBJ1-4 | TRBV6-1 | CASSEGDQWHEKLFF
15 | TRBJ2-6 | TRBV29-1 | CSVDGDWAGANVLTF
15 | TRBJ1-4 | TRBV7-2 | CASSLVGQGSEKLFF
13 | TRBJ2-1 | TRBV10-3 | CATLERLGFQRFF
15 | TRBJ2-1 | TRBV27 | CASSLRGQGAYEQFF
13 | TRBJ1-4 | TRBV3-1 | CASSLFPRDRMFF
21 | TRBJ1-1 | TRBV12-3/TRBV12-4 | CASSLALGAEGVTLPNTEAFF
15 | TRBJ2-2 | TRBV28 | CASSRAGVNTGELFF
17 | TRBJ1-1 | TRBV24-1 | CATSDLPLFEMNTEAFF
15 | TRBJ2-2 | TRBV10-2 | CASRGRSQFTGELFF
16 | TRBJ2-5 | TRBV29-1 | CSVELPTTGGRETQYF
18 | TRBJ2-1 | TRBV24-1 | CATSDLRLAGEGRNEQFF
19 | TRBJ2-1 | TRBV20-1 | CSARGWGQGGTYSYNEQFF
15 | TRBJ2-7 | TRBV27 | CASSPVRESSYEQYF
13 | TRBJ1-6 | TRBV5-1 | CASRLGGNSPLHF
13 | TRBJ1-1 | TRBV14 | CASSYGANTEAFF
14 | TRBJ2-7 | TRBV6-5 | CASSGQIGAYEQYF
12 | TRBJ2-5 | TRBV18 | CASSPGRETQYF
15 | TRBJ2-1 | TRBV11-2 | CASSSVRGPYNEQFF
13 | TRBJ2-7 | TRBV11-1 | CASSLHLDYEQYF
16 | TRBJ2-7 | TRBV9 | CASSVGQGTRIYEQYF
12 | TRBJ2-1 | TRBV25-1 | CASNTGEGEQFF
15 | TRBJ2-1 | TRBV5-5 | CASSLLAGVRNEQFF
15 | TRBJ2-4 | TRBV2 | CASSEKWTVGNIQYF
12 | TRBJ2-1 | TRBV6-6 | CASSGGVYEQFF